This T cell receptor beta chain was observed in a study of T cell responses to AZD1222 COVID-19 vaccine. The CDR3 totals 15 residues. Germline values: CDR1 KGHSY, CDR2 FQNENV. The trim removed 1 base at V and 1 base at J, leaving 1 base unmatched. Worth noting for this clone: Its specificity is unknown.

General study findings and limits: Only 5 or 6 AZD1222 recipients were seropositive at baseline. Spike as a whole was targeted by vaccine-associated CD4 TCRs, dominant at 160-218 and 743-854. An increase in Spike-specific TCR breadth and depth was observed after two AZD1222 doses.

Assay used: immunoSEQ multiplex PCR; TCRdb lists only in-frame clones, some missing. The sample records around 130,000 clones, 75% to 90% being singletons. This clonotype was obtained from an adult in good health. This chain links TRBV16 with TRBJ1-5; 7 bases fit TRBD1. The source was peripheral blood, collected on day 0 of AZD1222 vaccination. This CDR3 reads CASSQWDRSNQPQHF. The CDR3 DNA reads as TGTGCCAGCAGCCAATGGGACAGAAGCAATCAGCCCCAGCATTTT.